Following are 16 T cell receptor beta chains from one sample sequenced in a study of T cell clonality in common variable immunodeficiency. Using immunoSEQ multiplex PCR, the repertoire was profiled, and TCRdb retains in-frame clones only, with some absent. The sample has about 37,000 clones, none seen only once. Sequencing was carried out using peripheral blood mononuclear cells. These receptors came from a person between 18 and 70 years old in good health.

Ten or more counts support this clone. The missing CDR3 end, 3 residues past where the read stops, is filled in from the germline J gene. This chain uses TRBV19 with TRBJ2-5; 8 bases map to TRBD1. The J segment lost 5 bases and the V segment lost 5 bases, leaving 7 bases of the junction unmatched. Germline V gene sequence: CDR1 LNHDA, CDR2 SQIVND (reference sequence). This CDR3 comprises 14 residues. The CDR3 reads CASSPQGGRETQYF. CDR3 DNA (partial): TGTGCCAGTAGTCCACAGGGGGGCAGGGAGACC.

Regarding this clone: Sequencing ends 3 residues short of the CDR3 end; the germline J gene provides the rest. V usage is TRBV7-9 and J usage is TRBJ2-1; tentative D call: TRBD2 (5 bases). The CDR3 is made up of 15 amino acids. The germline V gene has CDR1 SEHNR and CDR2 FQNEAQ (reference sequence). V lost 1 base, J lost 8 bases, and 15 bases lay in between. This chain's CDR3 is CASSLGAAEVYEQFF. Partial CDR3 DNA: TGTGCCAGCAGCTTAGGGGCAGCGGAGGTCTATGAG. Complete variable domain (other parts from reference TRBV7-9 and TRBJ2-1): DTGVSQNPRHKITKRGQNVTFRCDPISEHNRLYWYRQTLGQGPEFLTYFQNEAQLEKSRLLSDRFSAERPKGSFSTLEIQRTEQGDSAMYLCASSLGAAEVYEQFFGPGTRLTVL.

This clone appeared many times. The CDR3 end is not reached by the read, which stops 3 residues before it; the germline J gene fills it in. The chain combines TRBV18 with TRBJ2-5; tentative D call: TRBD2 (6 bases). V lost 4 bases to trimming and J lost 4 bases, with 10 bases between them. CDR1 KGHSH and CDR2 LQKENI come from the germline V gene. The CDR3 runs 13 residues. CDR3 in amino acids: CASSHLEGETQYF. The CDR3 bases that were read are TGTGCCAGCTCACATCTGGAGGGAGAGACC.

This clone was counted ten times or more. The read ends 3 residues early relative to the CDR3; the germline J gene fills the gap. This chain links TRBV9 with TRBJ1-4; the D gene is possibly TRBD1 (6 bases). Germline CDR1 SGDLS, CDR2 YYNGEE. The CDR3 has 15 amino acids. Trimming removed 0 bases at V and 3 bases at J, with 9 bases between. The sequenced part of the CDR3 DNA is TGTGCCAGCAGCGTAGCGACAGGACCTAATGAAAAA. Encoded protein: CASSVATGPNEK. The entire CDR3 reads CASSVATGPNEKLFF.

Ten or more counts support this clone. The DNA read from the CDR3 is TGTGCCAGCAGTTACGGACTAGCTAAGGAGACC. Translating it yields CASSYGLAKET. The whole CDR3 is CASSYGLAKETQYF. The gene calls are TRBV28 and TRBJ2-5; 8 bases agree with TRBD2. The read finishes 3 residues shy of the CDR3 end, and the germline J gene is used to complete it. The germline V gene encodes CDR1 MDHEN and CDR2 SYDVKM. V lost 4 bases to trimming and J lost 5 bases; unmatched junction nucleotides: 6. The CDR3 is 14 amino acids.

In this sample, this clone turned up many times. The read is 3 residues too short to cover the CDR3 end, so that end is filled in from the germline J gene. This sequence joins TRBV6-1 and TRBJ2-7; D is perhaps TRBD1 (6 bases). The CDR3 contains 16 residues. Germline V gives CDR1 MNHNS, CDR2 SASEGT. V lost 0 bases to trimming and J lost 0 bases, with 12 bases between them. The CDR3 here is CASSEALGDISYEQYF. The sequenced part of the CDR3 DNA is TGTGCCAGCAGTGAAGCGCTTGGGGACATCTCCTACGAG.

This clone was observed at least ten times. The CDR3 end lies 3 residues beyond the end of the read and is filled in from the germline J gene. The rearrangement joins TRBV30 to TRBJ1-2, with unresolved D. The CDR3 has 13 residues. The V end lost 0 bases, the J end lost 5 bases, and 10 bases lay between the germline ends. Germline CDR1 is GTSNPN and CDR2 is SVGIG (reference sequence). The covered CDR3 bases are TGTGCCTGGAGTGTAAGGGCAGGTTATGGC. Translation: CAWSVRAGYG. The CDR3 in full is CAWSVRAGYGYTF. The entire variable domain, with the rest obtained from reference TRBV30 and TRBJ1-2, is as follows: SQTIHQWPATLVQPVGSPLSLECTVEGTSNPNLYWYRQAAGRGLQLLFYSVGIGQISSEVPQNLSASRPQDRQFILSSKKLLLSDSGFYLCAWSVRAGYGYTFGSGTRLTVV.

This clone was observed many times. The read terminates 3 residues ahead of where the CDR3 ends, so the germline J gene completes it. The genes are TRBV7-6 and TRBJ2-7; unclear D gene. Trimming removed 1 base from V and 5 bases from J, with 18 bases in between. Germline V gene lookup returns CDR1 SGHVS and CDR2 FNYEAQ. The CDR3 contains 16 residues. Incomplete CDR3 DNA: TGTGCCAGCAGCTTAGAAGGTATGGGCACGTTTCACGAG. This translates into CASSLEGMGTFHE. The full CDR3 protein is CASSLEGMGTFHEQYF.

Ten or more counts support this clone. Read sequence stops 3 residues before the CDR3 end, and the germline J gene provides the missing end. The J gene is TRBJ2-1, the V gene TRBV6-1, with no clear D. V shed 4 bases and J shed 4 bases, with 5 bases lying between them. The CDR3 contains 12 residues. Germline CDR1 and CDR2: MNHNS and SASEGT. CDR3 bases read: TGTGCCAGCAGTGGCGGTTACAATGAG. It codes for CASSGGYNE. The full-length CDR3 reads as CASSGGYNEQFF.

In regard to this clone: Read data end 3 residues before the CDR3 end; the end is taken from the germline J gene. J is TRBJ1-1 and V is TRBV30, with D tentatively TRBD1 (6 bases). This CDR3 has 14 amino acids. CDR1 is GTSNPN, CDR2 SVGIG, per germline (reference sequence). This CDR3 is CAWNFGAGAETAFF. CDR3 bases read: TGTGCCTGGAATTTCGGGGCGGGGGCTGAGACC. The entire variable domain, with the rest obtained from reference TRBV30 and TRBJ1-1, is as follows: SQTIHQWPATLVQPVGSPLSLECTVEGTSNPNLYWYRQAAGRGLQLLFYSVGIGQISSEVPQNLSASRPQDRQFILSSKKLLLSDSGFYLCAWNFGAGAETAFFGQGTRLTVV.

In its sample, this clone was seen a few times. Germline and junction disagree at one end, which may indicate a read error. With the read ending 3 residues before the CDR3 end, the germline J gene is used to fill in that end. Other DNA variants within this sample encode the same CDR3. The chain employs TRBV19 and TRBJ2-1; TRBD1 matches 7 bases. CDR3 length equals 16 residues. Germline CDR1 LNHDA, CDR2 SQIVND (reference sequence). The chain's CDR3 is CASSASTGDSYNEQFF. The CDR3 DNA, read in part, is TGCGCCAGTAGTGCCTCTACAGGGGATTCCTACAATGAG.

This clone turned up a few times. The read ends 3 residues shy of where the CDR3 ends; the end is completed using the germline J gene. The chain uses TRBV18 and TRBJ1-3; the D is unclear. The length of the CDR3 is 15 residues. Germline CDR1 is KGHSH and CDR2 is LQKENI. With 3 bases removed from V and 0 bases from J, the gap between germline ends came to 9 bases. The CDR3 here is CASSPTESSGNTIYF. CDR3 DNA (partial): TGTGCCAGCTCACCGACTGAATCCTCTGGAAACACC. The full variable domain, its missing parts supplied by reference TRBV18 and TRBJ1-3, is NAGVMQNPRHLVRRRGQEARLRCSPMKGHSHVYWYRQLPEEGLKFMVYLQKENIIDESGMPKERFSAEFPKEGPSILRIQQVVRGDSAAYFCASSPTESSGNTIYFGEGSWLTVV.

This clone showed up many times. The DNA ends 3 residues before the CDR3 does, and the rest of the CDR3 is filled in from the germline J gene. The rearrangement uses TRBV19 and TRBJ2-6, with no clear D. Germline V gene lookup returns CDR1 LNHDA and CDR2 SQIVND (reference sequence). The CDR3 loop spans 15 amino acids. Deletions cut 6 bases from V and 0 bases from J, with 9 bases between. Here the CDR3 reads CASSLGLSGANVLTF. The DNA read from the CDR3 is TGTGCCAGTAGCTTGGGCCTCTCTGGGGCCAACGTC. Supplemented by reference TRBV19 and TRBJ2-6, the full variable domain reads DGGITQSPKYLFRKEGQNVTLSCEQNLNHDAMYWYRQDPGQGLRLIYYSQIVNDFQKGDIAEGYSVSREKKESFPLTVTSAQKNPTAFYLCASSLGLSGANVLTFGAGSRLTVL.

This clone has at least ten counts. From the germline J gene comes the end of the CDR3, since the read stops 3 residues before it. V and J are TRBV28 and TRBJ1-2, with D unclear. The germline CDR1 and CDR2 sequences are MDHEN and SYDVKM. The V end lost 8 bases, the J end lost 4 bases, and 26 bases lay between the germline ends. The CDR3 sequence is 17 residues long. CDR3 protein: CASDTLLSSGPSYGYTF. The sequenced CDR3 bases are TGTGCCAGCGATACCCTTCTTTCTAGCGGCCCCTCCTATGGC.

This clone was recorded at least ten times. The CDR3 is cut off 3 residues early in the read; its end comes from the germline J gene. This rearrangement joins TRBV2 to TRBJ2-7; possible D gene TRBD1, 6 bases. Trimming took 4 bases from V and 2 from J, leaving 12 bases between them. There are 14 residues in the CDR3. The V gene's germline CDR1 is SNHLY and CDR2 FYNNEI. Here the CDR3 reads CASSAAGETYEQYF. The sequenced part of the CDR3 DNA is TGTGCCAGCAGTGCGGCAGGGGAAACCTACGAG.

By frequency in the sample, this clone is large. The CDR3 end lies 3 residues beyond the end of the read and is filled in from the germline J gene. The chain is built from TRBV6-2 or TRBV6-3 and TRBJ2-7; weak D call: TRBD1 (5 bases). Per germline, CDR1 MNHEY and CDR2 SVGEGT. The CDR3 consists of 14 residues. V lost 4 bases and J 1 base, leaving 11 bases between the germline ends. The covered CDR3 bases are TGTGCCAGCAGTTCGCAGGGATATTCCTACGAG. Translation gives CASSSQGYSYE. The entire CDR3 sequence reads CASSSQGYSYEQYF.